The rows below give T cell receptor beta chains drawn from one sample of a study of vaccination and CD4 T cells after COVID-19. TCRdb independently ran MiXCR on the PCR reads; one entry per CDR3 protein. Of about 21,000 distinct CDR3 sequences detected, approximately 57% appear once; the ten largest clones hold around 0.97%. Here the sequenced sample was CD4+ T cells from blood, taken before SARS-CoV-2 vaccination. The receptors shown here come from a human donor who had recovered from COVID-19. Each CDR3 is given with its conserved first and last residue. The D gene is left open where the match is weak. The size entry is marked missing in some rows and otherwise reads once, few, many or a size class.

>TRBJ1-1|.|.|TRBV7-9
TGTGCCAGCAGCTTGGAGGGATTGGGAACTGAAGCTTTCTTT
CASSLEGLGTEAFF
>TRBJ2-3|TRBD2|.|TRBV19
TGTGCCAGTAGTCCAGACCTAGCGGGAGTGGTTCTTAGCACAGATACGCAGTATTTT
CASSPDLAGVVLSTDTQYF
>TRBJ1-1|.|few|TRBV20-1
TGCAGTGCTAGAGGCAGGGTGGTGGCGAACACTGAAGCTTTCTTT
CSARGRVVANTEAFF
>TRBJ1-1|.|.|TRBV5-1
TGCGCCAGCAGCTTGGGAAGGGCGAGCACTGAAGCTTTCTTT
CASSLGRASTEAFF
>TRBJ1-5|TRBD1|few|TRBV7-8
TGTGCCAGCAGCCTGGGACAGGCGATCAATCAGCCCCAGCATTTT
CASSLGQAINQPQHF
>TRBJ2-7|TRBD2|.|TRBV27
TGTGCCAGCAGTTCCCGTACGACTAGCGGGAGAACCTACGAGCAGTACTTC
CASSSRTTSGRTYEQYF
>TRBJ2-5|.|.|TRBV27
TGTGCCAGCAGCCCGACTGGGTCCCTGGTGGAGACCCAGTACTTC
CASSPTGSLVETQYF
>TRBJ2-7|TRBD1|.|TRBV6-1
TGTGCCAGCAGAGGACAGGGCTCCTACGAGCAGTACTTC
CASRGQGSYEQYF
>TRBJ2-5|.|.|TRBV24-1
TGTGCCACCAGTGACCCCAGGGGAGGACAAGAGACCCAGTACTTC
CATSDPRGGQETQYF
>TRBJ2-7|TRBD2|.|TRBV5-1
TGCGCCAGCAGCCCCCGGACTAGCGGCTACGAGCAGTACTTC
CASSPRTSGYEQYF
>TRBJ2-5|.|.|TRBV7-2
TGTGCCAGCAGCTTAGCCTCCGGTTCAGGGACCCAGTACTTC
CASSLASGSGTQYF
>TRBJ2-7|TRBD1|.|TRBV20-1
TGCAGTGCTAGCCCGGACAGGGACACTGACGAGCAGTACTTC
CSASPDRDTDEQYF
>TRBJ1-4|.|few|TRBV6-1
TGTGCCACCCACACTGGGACAACTAATGAAAAACTGTTTTTT
CATHTGTTNEKLFF
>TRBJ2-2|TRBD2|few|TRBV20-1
TGCAGTGCCCCTGGGACTAGCGGGAAGGCAATCGGGGAGCTGTTTTTT
CSAPGTSGKAIGELFF
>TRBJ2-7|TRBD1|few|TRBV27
TGTGCCAGCAGTCCGTGGGACAGGGTAGGGGTGATGTACTTC
CASSPWDRVGVMYF
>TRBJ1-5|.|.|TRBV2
TGTGCGAGCAAGGGTGCAGATCAGCCCCAGCATTTT
CASKGADQPQHF
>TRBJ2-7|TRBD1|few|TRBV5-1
TGCGCCAGCAGCTTGGCGGGGACAGGCTCCTACGAGCAGTACTTC
CASSLAGTGSYEQYF
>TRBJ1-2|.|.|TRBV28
TGTGCCAGCAGTTTAGCAGGGAACTATGGCTACACCTTC
CASSLAGNYGYTF
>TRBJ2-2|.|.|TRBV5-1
TGCGCCAGCACCCCGGGAGTTAGCACCGGGGAGCTGTTTTTT
CASTPGVSTGELFF
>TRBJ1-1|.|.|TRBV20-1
TGCAGTGCTAGGGGCGGAGCACGGACTGAAGCTTTCTTT
CSARGGARTEAFF
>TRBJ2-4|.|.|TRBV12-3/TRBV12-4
TGTGCCAGCAGTTTAGCCTCCAGGGTAACTTACATTCAGTACTTC
CASSLASRVTYIQYF
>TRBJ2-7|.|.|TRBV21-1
TGTGCCAGCAGCAAAGGCTCACTGGACTACGAGCAGTACTTC
CASSKGSLDYEQYF
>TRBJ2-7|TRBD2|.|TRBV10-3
TGTGCCAGCGCCCCCGGGGGGTTGGACGAGCAGTACTTC
CASAPGGLDEQYF
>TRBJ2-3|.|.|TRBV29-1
TGCAGCGTTGAAGGAGCACAGGTCACAGATACGCAGTATTTT
CSVEGAQVTDTQYF
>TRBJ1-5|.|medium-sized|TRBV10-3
TGTGCCATCAGTGAGTCCGTCGGGACCAGGAGCAATCAGCCCCAGCATTTT
CAISESVGTRSNQPQHF
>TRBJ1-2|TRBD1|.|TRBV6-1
TGTGCCAGCAGTGTCCAGGGGGCTTATGGCTACACCTTC
CASSVQGAYGYTF
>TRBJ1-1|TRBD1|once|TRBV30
TGTGCCTGGCAGAGACAGGGGGTCGTGATGAACACTGAAGCTTTCTTT
CAWQRQGVVMNTEAFF
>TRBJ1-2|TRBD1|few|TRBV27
TGTGCCAGCAGGGGATCCGGGACAGCTGATGGCTACACCTTC
CASRGSGTADGYTF
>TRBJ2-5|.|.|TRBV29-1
TGCAGCGTTGAAGGGCAGGGGCCAGAGACCCAGTACTTC
CSVEGQGPETQYF
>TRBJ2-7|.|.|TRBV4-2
TGTGCCAGCAGCCAAGATCGAGCGGAGTCCTACGAGCAGTACTTC
CASSQDRAESYEQYF
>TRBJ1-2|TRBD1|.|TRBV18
TGTGCCAGCTCGGAAGACAGGGCCGTGGACTATGGCTACACCTTC
CASSEDRAVDYGYTF
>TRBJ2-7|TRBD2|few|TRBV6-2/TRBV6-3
TGTGCCAGCAAGCCGAGCGGGATCTCCTACGAGCAGTACTTC
CASKPSGISYEQYF
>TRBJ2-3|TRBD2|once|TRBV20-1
TGCAGTGCTCTGGGGGGACTAGCGGGGGGCACAGATACGCAGTATTTT
CSALGGLAGGTDTQYF
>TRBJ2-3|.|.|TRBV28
TGTGCCAGCAGTTTTCAGGGTAGCACAGATACGCAGTATTTT
CASSFQGSTDTQYF
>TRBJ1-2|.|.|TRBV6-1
TGTGCCAGCAGTGAACGGGGCCGCCGGGCAAACTATGGCTACACCTTC
CASSERGRRANYGYTF
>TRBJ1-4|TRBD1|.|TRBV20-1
TGCAGTGCTTGGGACAGTCAAAATGAAAAACTGTTTTTT
CSAWDSQNEKLFF
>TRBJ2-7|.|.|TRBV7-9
TGTGCCAGCACCTTAGCAAACGAGCAGTACTTC
CASTLANEQYF
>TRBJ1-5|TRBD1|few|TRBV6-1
TGTGCCAGCAGAAAACAGGGGGCCAGCAATCAGCCCCAGCATTTT
CASRKQGASNQPQHF
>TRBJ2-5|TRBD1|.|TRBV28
TGTGCCAGCAGTTCCAGGGGGCGAGAGACCCAGTACTTC
CASSSRGRETQYF
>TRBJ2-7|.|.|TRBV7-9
TGTGCCAGCAGCTTCTTGGACGAGCAGTACTTC
CASSFLDEQYF
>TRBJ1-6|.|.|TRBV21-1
TGTGCCAGCAGCAAGCCCGGTTCACCCCTCCACTTT
CASSKPGSPLHF
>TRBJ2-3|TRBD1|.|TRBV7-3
TGTGCCAGCAGCCAGGACAGGGCTAGCACAGATACGCAGTATTTT
CASSQDRASTDTQYF
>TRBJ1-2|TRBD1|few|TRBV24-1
TGTGCCACCAGTACAGGGGGCAAAGGCTACACCTTC
CATSTGGKGYTF
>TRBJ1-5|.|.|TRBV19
TGTGCCAGTAGTACCCTGAGCGGTGGCGGCAATCAGCCCCAGCATTTT
CASSTLSGGGNQPQHF
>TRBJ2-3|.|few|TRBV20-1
TGCAGTGCTAGAGATGTGCTAGTCAGAGATACGCAGTATTTT
CSARDVLVRDTQYF
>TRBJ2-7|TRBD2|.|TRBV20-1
TGCAGTGCTAGAGTCGGGAGGCGCTACTACGAGCAGTACTTC
CSARVGRRYYEQYF
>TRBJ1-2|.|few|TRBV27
TGTGCCAGCAGGAAGGGACTGGGGCATGGCTACACCTTC
CASRKGLGHGYTF
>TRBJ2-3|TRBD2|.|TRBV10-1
TGCGCCAGCAGCGAATCACTAGCGGGAAGCACAGATACGCAGTATTTT
CASSESLAGSTDTQYF
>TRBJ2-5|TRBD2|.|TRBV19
TGTGCCAGTAGTATAGCCTGGACTAGCTGGGAGACCCAGTACTTC
CASSIAWTSWETQYF
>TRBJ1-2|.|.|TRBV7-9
TGTGCCAGCAGCAGATCCGGGCCTCTCTATGGCTACACCTTC
CASSRSGPLYGYTF
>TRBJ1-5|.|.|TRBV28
TGTGCCAGCAACGACCCGCCAAGTCAGCCCCAGCATTTT
CASNDPPSQPQHF
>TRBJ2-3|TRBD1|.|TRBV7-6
TGTGCCAGCAGCTTAGTTGGTGGGGTGGGACAGCCCCAGTATTTT
CASSLVGGVGQPQYF
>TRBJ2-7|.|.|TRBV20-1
TGCAGTGCTAGAATTGGGCGGGGTTCCTACGAGCAGTACTTC
CSARIGRGSYEQYF
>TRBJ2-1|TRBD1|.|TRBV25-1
TGTGCCAGCAGTGATCCCCCGGACAGGACCCACTCCTACAATGAGCAGTTCTTC
CASSDPPDRTHSYNEQFF
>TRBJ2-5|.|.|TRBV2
TGTGCCAGCAGGACTGAAGGACAAGAGACCCAGTACTTC
CASRTEGQETQYF